Following are 21 T cell receptor beta chains from one sample sequenced in a study of cytomegalovirus exposure and HLA in healthy donors. In the PCR, 60 Vbeta and 13 Jbeta primers were used. TCRdb keeps only in-frame clones here, not all; method: immunoSEQ multiplex PCR. The sample lists about 120,000 clones; about 72% were seen once. The sequencing input was PBMCs. All receptors derive from a man aged 50 to 59 in good health and CMV-seropositive.

The chain has TRBV30 and TRBJ2-3; D is possibly TRBD2 (5 bases). Germline V lookup: CDR1 GTSNPN, CDR2 SVGIG (reference sequence). The CDR3 contains 13 residues. V was trimmed by 5 bases and J by 6 bases, leaving 15 bases between them. This chain's CDR3 is CAWGPGIGDTQYF. The CDR3 DNA reads TGTGCCTGGGGACCGGGGATTGGGGATACGCAGTATTTT.

The chain is built from TRBV6-1 and TRBJ1-1, with D possibly TRBD1 on 5 matching bases. From germline, CDR1 is MNHNS and CDR2 SASEGT. The CDR3 consists of 13 residues. The germline V and J ends were trimmed by 5 bases and 2 bases, with 9 bases remaining between them. CDR3 nucleotides: TGTGCCAGCAGTCTCAGGGAAAACACTGAAGCTTTCTTT. Its translation is CASSLRENTEAFF.

This clone was observed a handful of times. CDR3 nucleotide sequence: TGTGCCAGCAGCTTGGCCGATGCAGGGAAGAATTCACCCCTCCACTTT. Translating it yields CASSLADAGKNSPLHF. V is TRBV5-4 and J is TRBJ1-6; tentatively, D is TRBD1 (5 bases). The CDR3 has 16 amino acids. The V gene's germline CDR1 is SGHNT and CDR2 YYREEE (reference sequence). Trimming removed 0 bases from V and 7 bases from J, with 14 bases in between.

The rearrangement joins TRBV6-5 to TRBJ1-2; 10 nucleotides match TRBD1. Germline CDR1 is MNHEY and CDR2 is SVGAGI. This CDR3 has 15 residues. The V segment lost 5 bases and the J segment 7 bases; nucleotides outside the gene matches: 10. CDR3 nucleotide sequence: TGTGCCAGCAGTACGTGGGACAGGGGCCGTGGTGGCTACACCTTC. Residues: CASSTWDRGRGGYTF.

The chain is built from TRBV6-6 and TRBJ2-4; 7 positions agree with TRBD1. The junction had 12 bases not matched to a gene; V was cut back by 8 bases and J by 2 bases. The germline V gene has CDR1 MNHNY and CDR2 SVGAGI (reference sequence). The CDR3 contains 16 residues. The CDR3, as DNA: TGTGCCAGCCAGCACCGACAGGGTCTAACCAAAAACATTCAGTACTTC. It specifies CASQHRQGLTKNIQYF.

The rearrangement joins TRBV25-1 to TRBJ1-4; no clear D gene. CDR3 length: 14 residues. Germline-derived CDR1 and CDR2 are MGHDK and SYGVNS. V lost 8 bases to trimming and J lost 3 bases, with 13 bases between them. CDR3 nucleotides: TGTGCCAGCGGAGCGCATGAGGCTAATGAAAAACTGTTTTTT. It translates to CASGAHEANEKLFF.

V and J are TRBV10-3 and TRBJ2-7; D uncertain. Trimming removed 4 bases at V and 2 bases at J, with 6 bases between. This CDR3 contains 12 residues. Germline V gene sequence: CDR1 ENHRY, CDR2 SYGVKD. The CDR3 DNA reads TGTGCCATCAGTGGAGACACCTACGAGCAGTACTTC. Translating gives CAISGDTYEQYF.

The rearrangement links TRBV2 to TRBJ2-3; D possibly corresponds to TRBD2 (5 bases). Trimming removed 4 bases at V and 3 bases at J, with 5 bases between. CDR3 length equals 12 residues. CDR1 is SNHLY and CDR2 is FYNNEI in the germline V gene. Written as DNA, the CDR3 is TGTGCCAGCAGTGGAGGGACAGATACGCAGTATTTT. Protein sequence: CASSGGTDTQYF.

This chain uses TRBV7-7 with TRBJ2-2, with 7 bases that match TRBD2. The length of the CDR3 is 15 residues. J gave up 2 bases and V 5 bases, and 5 bases lay outside the gene matches. Germline CDR1 reads SSHAT; CDR2 reads FNYEAQ (reference sequence). The CDR3, as DNA: TGTGCCAGCAGCCCTTCTAGCGGCAACACCGGGGAGCTGTTTTTT. Protein sequence: CASSPSSGNTGELFF.

The chain uses TRBV7-6 and TRBJ2-5; 8 bases map to TRBD1. V shed 5 bases, J shed 1 base, and the junction held 3 bases outside the gene matches. CDR3 length: 14 amino acids. Per germline, CDR1 SGHVS and CDR2 FNYEAQ. Written as DNA, the CDR3 is TGTGCCAGCAGCAGGGACAGGCCCCAAGAGACCCAGTACTTC. This codes for CASSRDRPQETQYF.

The rearrangement joins TRBV14 to TRBJ2-3; a weak D match, TRBD2 (6 bases). Germline CDR1 is SGHDN and CDR2 is FVKESK. Between the trimmed V and J ends, which lost 3 bases and 2 bases, there was a span of 15 bases. The CDR3 extends over 16 amino acids. The CDR3 DNA reads TGTGCCAGCAGCCACCGGAGGGCGGGACTCACAGATACGCAGTATTTT. Protein product: CASSHRRAGLTDTQYF.

V gene TRBV5-6 combines with J gene TRBJ1-4; D uncertain. The CDR3 consists of 15 residues. The V end was cut by 3 bases, the J end by 3 bases, with 12 bases between. Germline values: CDR1 SGHDT, CDR2 YYEEEE. In DNA form, the CDR3 reads TGTGCCAGCAGCTATAAGACTGGAGCTAATGAAAAACTGTTTTTT. Its translation: CASSYKTGANEKLFF.

The chain links TRBV10-1 to TRBJ2-7, with 8 nucleotides matching TRBD1. The CDR3 is 16 residues long. CDR1 and CDR2 from the germline V gene are WNHNN and SYGVQD (reference sequence). The V segment lost 0 bases and the J segment 3 bases; nucleotides outside the gene matches: 7. The CDR3 sequence: CASSESKAGGNYEQYF. The CDR3 DNA reads as TGCGCCAGCAGTGAGTCGAAGGCAGGGGGCAACTACGAGCAGTACTTC.

The chain joins TRBV6-4 to TRBJ2-1, with 9 bases matching TRBD2. The CDR3 has 16 amino acids. The germline gives CDR1 MRHNA, CDR2 SNTAGT. J lost 2 bases, V lost 6 bases, and 8 bases had no gene match. CDR3 nucleotide sequence: TGTGCCAGCAGCCGCCTTAGCGGGGGCACCTACAATGAGCAGTTCTTC. As protein: CASSRLSGGTYNEQFF.

The J gene is TRBJ1-1, the V gene TRBV5-4; 8 nucleotides match TRBD1. Germline-derived CDR1 and CDR2 are SGHNT and YYREEE (reference sequence). V dropped 7 bases and J dropped 4; count of bases not matched to a gene: 6. The CDR3 runs to 13 residues. The CDR3 nucleotides are TGTGCCAGCCACGGACAGGGTGGCACTGAAGCTTTCTTT. Its translation: CASHGQGGTEAFF.

This CDR3 is CASSQAPGTAVNTEAFF. As DNA, the CDR3 is TGCGCCAGCAGTCAAGCACCAGGGACAGCGGTGAACACTGAAGCTTTCTTT. V and J are TRBV23-1 and TRBJ1-1; 7 nucleotides agree with TRBD1. TRBV23-1 is an ORF, and what it does is uncertain. The CDR3 totals 17 residues. The V gene end was trimmed by 2 bases and the J gene end by 0 bases; junction bases not matched to a gene: 9.

V gene TRBV5-4 combines with J gene TRBJ2-7; D remains unclear. CDR3 length equals 13 residues. CDR1 is SGHNT, CDR2 YYREEE, per germline (reference sequence). V was cut by 4 bases and J by 1 base, with 9 bases left in between. The CDR3 sequence: CASSMGRSYEQYF. Written as DNA, the CDR3 is TGTGCCAGCAGCATGGGTCGGTCCTACGAGCAGTACTTC.

This clone is termed medium-sized. This specimen includes other DNA sequences encoding the same CDR3. The chain combines TRBV15 with TRBJ1-2; D is ambiguous. Per germline, CDR1 LNHNV and CDR2 YYDKDF (reference sequence). Between the trimmed V and J ends, which lost 5 bases and 4 bases, there was a span of 14 bases. The CDR3 consists of 14 residues. The CDR3 region has the DNA TGTGCCACCAGCGACGAGGAAACCCTCTATGGCTACACCTTC. Protein: CATSDEETLYGYTF.

This rearrangement joins TRBV5-1 to TRBJ2-3; 12 bases map to TRBD2. Germline V lookup: CDR1 SGHRS, CDR2 YFSETQ. The length of the CDR3 is 16 residues. The trim removed 2 bases at V and 1 base at J, leaving 2 bases unmatched. The CDR3 region is CASSFTSGGRTDTQYF. The DNA of the CDR3 is TGCGCCAGCAGCTTTACTAGCGGGGGGCGCACAGATACGCAGTATTTT.

The chain combines TRBV6-5 with TRBJ1-3, with a possible D match to TRBD1 (6 bases). Germline CDR1 and CDR2: MNHEY and SVGAGI. Trimming removed 9 bases from V and 2 bases from J, with 14 bases in between. This CDR3 spans 14 amino acids. DNA for the CDR3: TGTGCCAGTTCCCGAGGGGGACCTGGAAACACCATATATTTT. Its translation: CASSRGGPGNTIYF.

The chain carries TRBV29-1 and TRBJ1-2; 11 nucleotides line up with TRBD1. Germline CDR1 is SQVTM and CDR2 is ANQGSEA. V trimming: 7 bases; J trimming: 8 bases; junction bases outside the gene matches: 18. The CDR3 is 16 amino acids. CDR3 sequence reads: CSAPENERTGGDGYTF. The CDR3, as DNA: TGCAGCGCCCCCGAAAACGAGAGGACAGGGGGCGACGGCTACACCTTC.